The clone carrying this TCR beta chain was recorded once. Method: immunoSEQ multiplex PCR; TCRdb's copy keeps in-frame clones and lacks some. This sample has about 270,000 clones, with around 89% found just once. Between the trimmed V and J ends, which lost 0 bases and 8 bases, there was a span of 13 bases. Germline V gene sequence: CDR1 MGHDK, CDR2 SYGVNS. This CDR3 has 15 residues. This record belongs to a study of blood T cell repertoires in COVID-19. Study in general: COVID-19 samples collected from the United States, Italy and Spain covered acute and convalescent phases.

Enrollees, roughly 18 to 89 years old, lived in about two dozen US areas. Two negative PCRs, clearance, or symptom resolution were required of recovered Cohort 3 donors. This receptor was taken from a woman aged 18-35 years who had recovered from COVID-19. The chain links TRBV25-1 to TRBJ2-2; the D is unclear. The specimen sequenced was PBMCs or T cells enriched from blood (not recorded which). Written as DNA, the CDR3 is TGTGCCAGCAGTGAATATGAACCCCCGACAGGGGAGCTGTTTTTT. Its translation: CASSEYEPPTGELFF.